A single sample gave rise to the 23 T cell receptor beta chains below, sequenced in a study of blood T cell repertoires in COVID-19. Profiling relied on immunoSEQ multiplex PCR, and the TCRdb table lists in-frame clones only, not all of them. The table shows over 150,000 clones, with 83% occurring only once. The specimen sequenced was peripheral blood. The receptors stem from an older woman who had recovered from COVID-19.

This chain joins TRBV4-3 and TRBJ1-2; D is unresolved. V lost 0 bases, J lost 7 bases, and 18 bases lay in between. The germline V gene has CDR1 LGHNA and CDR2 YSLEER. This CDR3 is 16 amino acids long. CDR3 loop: CASSQDFVTTRGGYTF. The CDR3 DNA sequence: TGCGCCAGCAGCCAAGATTTTGTCACTACCCGTGGTGGCTACACCTTC.

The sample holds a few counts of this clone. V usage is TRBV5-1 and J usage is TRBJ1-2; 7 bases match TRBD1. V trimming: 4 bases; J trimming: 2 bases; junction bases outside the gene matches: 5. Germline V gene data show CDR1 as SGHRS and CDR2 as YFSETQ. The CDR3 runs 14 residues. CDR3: CASSPSTGNYGYTF. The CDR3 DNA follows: TGCGCCAGCAGCCCCTCGACAGGGAACTATGGCTACACCTTC.

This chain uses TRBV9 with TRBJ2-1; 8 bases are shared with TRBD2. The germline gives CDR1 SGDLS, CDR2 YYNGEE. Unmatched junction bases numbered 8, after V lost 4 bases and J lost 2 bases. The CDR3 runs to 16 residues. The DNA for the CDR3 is TGTGCCAGCAGCCCCCTAGCGGGTGGGACCTACAATGAGCAGTTCTTC. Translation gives CASSPLAGGTYNEQFF.

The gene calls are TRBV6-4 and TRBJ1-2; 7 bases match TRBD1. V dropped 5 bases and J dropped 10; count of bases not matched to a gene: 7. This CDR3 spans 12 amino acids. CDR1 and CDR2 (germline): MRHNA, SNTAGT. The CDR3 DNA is TGTGCCAGCAGTTCCCAACAGGGGCCCTACACCTTC. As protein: CASSSQQGPYTF.

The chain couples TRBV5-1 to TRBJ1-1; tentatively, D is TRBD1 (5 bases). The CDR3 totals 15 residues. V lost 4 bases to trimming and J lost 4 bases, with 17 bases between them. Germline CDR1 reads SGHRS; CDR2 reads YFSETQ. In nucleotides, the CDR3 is TGCGCCAGCAGCGACCCCCAGGGCGGCGGCACTGAAGCTTTCTTT. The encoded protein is CASSDPQGGGTEAFF.

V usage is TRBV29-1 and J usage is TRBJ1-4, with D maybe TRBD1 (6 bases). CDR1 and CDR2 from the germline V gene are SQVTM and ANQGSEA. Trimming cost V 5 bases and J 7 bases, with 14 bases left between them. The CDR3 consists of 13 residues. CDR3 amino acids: CSVNSGDSEKLFF. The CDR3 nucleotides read TGCAGCGTTAACTCAGGGGATTCTGAAAAACTGTTTTTT.

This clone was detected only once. The CDR3: CASRVPHRAEAFF. The CDR3 DNA reads as TGCGCCAGCAGGGTCCCCCACCGCGCTGAAGCTTTCTTT. The genes are TRBV10-2 and TRBJ1-1; D uncertain. Germline CDR1 WSHSY, CDR2 SAAADI. V dropped 6 bases and J dropped 6 bases, with 14 bases sitting between them. There are 13 residues in the CDR3.

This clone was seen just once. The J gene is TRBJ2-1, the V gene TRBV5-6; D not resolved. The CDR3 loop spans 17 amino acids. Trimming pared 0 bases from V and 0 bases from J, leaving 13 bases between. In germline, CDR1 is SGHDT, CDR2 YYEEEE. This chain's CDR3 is CASSLDAVPSSYNEQFF. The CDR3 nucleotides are TGTGCCAGCAGCTTGGATGCCGTCCCGAGCTCCTACAATGAGCAGTTCTTC.

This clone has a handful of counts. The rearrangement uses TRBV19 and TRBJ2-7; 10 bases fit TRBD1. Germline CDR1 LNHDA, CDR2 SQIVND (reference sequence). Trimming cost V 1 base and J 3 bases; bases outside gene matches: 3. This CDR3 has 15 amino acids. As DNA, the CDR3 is TGTGCCAGTAGTATAGGGGGACAGGGGTACTACGAGCAGTACTTC. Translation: CASSIGGQGYYEQYF. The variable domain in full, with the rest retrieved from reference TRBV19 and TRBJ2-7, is DGGITQSPKYLFRKEGQNVTLSCEQNLNHDAMYWYRQDPGQGLRLIYYSQIVNDFQKGDIAEGYSVSREKKESFPLTVTSAQKNPTAFYLCASSIGGQGYYEQYFGPGTRLTVT.

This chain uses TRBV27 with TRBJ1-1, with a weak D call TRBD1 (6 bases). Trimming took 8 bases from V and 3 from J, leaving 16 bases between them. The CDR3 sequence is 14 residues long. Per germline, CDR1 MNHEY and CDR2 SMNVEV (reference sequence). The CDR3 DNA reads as TGTGCCAGCTTATTCAGGGGTGGGCACACTGAAGCTTTCTTT. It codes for CASLFRGGHTEAFF.

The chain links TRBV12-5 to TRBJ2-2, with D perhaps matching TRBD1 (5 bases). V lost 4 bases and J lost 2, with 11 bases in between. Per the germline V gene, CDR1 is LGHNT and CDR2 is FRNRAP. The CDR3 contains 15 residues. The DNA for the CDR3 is TGTGCTAGTGGTTCGCCCCAGGGAAACACCGGGGAGCTGTTTTTT. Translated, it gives CASGSPQGNTGELFF.

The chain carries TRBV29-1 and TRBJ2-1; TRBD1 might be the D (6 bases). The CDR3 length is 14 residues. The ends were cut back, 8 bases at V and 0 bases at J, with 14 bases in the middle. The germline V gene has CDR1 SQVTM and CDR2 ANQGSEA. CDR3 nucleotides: TGCAGCTTTACAGGGTTTAGCTCCTACAATGAGCAGTTCTTC. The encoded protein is CSFTGFSSYNEQFF.

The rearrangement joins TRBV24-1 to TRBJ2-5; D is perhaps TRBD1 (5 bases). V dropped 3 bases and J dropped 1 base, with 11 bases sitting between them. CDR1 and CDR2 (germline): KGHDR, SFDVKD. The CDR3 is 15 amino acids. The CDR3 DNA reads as TGTGCCACCAGTGATAGCATGGGGCCCCAAGAGACCCAGTACTTC. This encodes CATSDSMGPQETQYF.

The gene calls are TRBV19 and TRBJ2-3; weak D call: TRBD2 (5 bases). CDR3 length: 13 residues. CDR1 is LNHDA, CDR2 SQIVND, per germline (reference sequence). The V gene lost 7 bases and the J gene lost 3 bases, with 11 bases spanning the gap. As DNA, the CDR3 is TGTGCCAGTATTCGGGATGGTACAGATACGCAGTATTTT. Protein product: CASIRDGTDTQYF. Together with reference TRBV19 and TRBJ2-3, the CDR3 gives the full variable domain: DGGITQSPKYLFRKEGQNVTLSCEQNLNHDAMYWYRQDPGQGLRLIYYSQIVNDFQKGDIAEGYSVSREKKESFPLTVTSAQKNPTAFYLCASIRDGTDTQYFGPGTRLTVL.

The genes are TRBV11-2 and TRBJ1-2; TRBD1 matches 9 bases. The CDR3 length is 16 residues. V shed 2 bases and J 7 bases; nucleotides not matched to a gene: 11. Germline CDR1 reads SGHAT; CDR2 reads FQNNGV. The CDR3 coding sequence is TGTGCCAGCAGCTTATCCTTCAACAGGGGGCAGGGTGGCTACACCTTC. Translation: CASSLSFNRGQGGYTF.

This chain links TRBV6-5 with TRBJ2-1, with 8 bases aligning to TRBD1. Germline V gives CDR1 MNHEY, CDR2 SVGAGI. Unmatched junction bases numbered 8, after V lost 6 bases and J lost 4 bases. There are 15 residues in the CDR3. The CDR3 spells CASRAGQGIYNEQFF. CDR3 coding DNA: TGTGCCAGCAGGGCAGGACAGGGAATTTACAATGAGCAGTTCTTC.

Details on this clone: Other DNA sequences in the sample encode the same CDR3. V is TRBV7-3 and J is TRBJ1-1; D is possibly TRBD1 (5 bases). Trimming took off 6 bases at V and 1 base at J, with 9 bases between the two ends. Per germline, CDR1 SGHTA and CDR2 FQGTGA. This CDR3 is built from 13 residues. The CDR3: CASSTQGNTEAFF. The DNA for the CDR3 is TGTGCCAGCAGTACCCAGGGGAACACTGAAGCTTTCTTT.

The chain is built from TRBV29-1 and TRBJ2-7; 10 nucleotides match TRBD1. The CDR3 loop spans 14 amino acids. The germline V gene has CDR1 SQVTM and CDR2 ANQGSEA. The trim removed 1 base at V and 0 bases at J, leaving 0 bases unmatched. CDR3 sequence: CSVEGTGGSYEQYF. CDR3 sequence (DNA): TGCAGCGTTGAAGGGACAGGGGGCTCCTACGAGCAGTACTTC.

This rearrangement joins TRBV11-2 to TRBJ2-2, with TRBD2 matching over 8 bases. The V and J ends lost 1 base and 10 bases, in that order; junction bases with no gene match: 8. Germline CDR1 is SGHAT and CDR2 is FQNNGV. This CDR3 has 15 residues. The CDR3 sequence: CASSLGSGGDPELFF. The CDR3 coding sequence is TGTGCCAGCAGCTTAGGATCGGGAGGGGACCCGGAGCTGTTTTTT.

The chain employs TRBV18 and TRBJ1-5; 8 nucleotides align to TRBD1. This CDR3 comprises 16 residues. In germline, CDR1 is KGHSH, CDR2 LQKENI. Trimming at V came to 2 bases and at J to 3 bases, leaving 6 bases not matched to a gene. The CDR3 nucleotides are TGTGCCAGCTCACCAGTCAGGGGGCCGTCCAATCAGCCCCAGCATTTT. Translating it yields CASSPVRGPSNQPQHF.

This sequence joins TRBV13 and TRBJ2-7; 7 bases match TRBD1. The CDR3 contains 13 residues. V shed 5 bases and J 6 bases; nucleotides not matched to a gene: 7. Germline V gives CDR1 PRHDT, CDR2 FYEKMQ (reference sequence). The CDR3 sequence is CASSNQQGSEQYF. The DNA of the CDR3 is TGTGCCAGCAGCAACCAACAGGGGTCCGAGCAGTACTTC. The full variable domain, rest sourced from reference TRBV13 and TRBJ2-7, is AAGVIQSPRHLIKEKRETATLKCYPIPRHDTVYWYQQGPGQDPQFLISFYEKMQSDKGSIPDRFSAQQFSDYHSELNMSSLELGDSALYFCASSNQQGSEQYFGPGTRLTVT.

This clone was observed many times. CDR3 region: CASSPRTPGDTEAFF. The CDR3 nucleotides are TGTGCCAGCAGCCCACGGACCCCGGGGGACACTGAAGCTTTCTTT. The J gene is TRBJ1-1, the V gene TRBV4-2, with TRBD1 as a possible D gene (5 bases). Trimming removed 4 bases from V and 3 bases from J, with 15 bases in between. CDR3 size: 15 residues. Germline CDR1 LGHNA, CDR2 YNFKEQ.

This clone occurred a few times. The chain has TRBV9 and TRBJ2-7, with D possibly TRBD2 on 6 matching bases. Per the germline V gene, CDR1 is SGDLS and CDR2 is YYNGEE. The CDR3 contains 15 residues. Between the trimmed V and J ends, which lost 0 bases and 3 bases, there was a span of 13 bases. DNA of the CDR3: TGTGCCAGCAGCGTAGGAACTAGCCGACTCTACGAGCAGTACTTC. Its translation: CASSVGTSRLYEQYF.